A single sample is the source of the 5 T cell receptor beta chains below, sequenced in a study of cytomegalovirus exposure and HLA in healthy donors. PCR employed 60 Vbeta and 13 Jbeta primers. TCRdb keeps only in-frame clones here, not all; method: immunoSEQ multiplex PCR. The sample consists of hundreds of thousands of clones, 78% of them appearing once. Source material: PBMCs. These receptors all stem from a boy aged 10-17 years in good health and CMV-seronegative.

This rearrangement joins TRBV7-2 to TRBJ1-2; D possibly corresponds to TRBD1 (5 bases). Per the germline V gene, CDR1 is SGHTA and CDR2 is FQGNSA. The CDR3 is made up of 14 amino acids. Trimming pared 2 bases from V and 8 bases from J, leaving 15 bases between. This chain's CDR3 is CASSLSTGAPGYTF. CDR3 in DNA: TGTGCCAGCAGCTTATCCACAGGTGCGCCAGGCTACACCTTC.

This chain connects TRBV2 to TRBJ1-1; 8 bases match TRBD1. Germline loops: CDR1 SNHLY, CDR2 FYNNEI. The CDR3 length is 15 residues. V trimming: 8 bases; J trimming: 7 bases; junction bases outside the gene matches: 15. The CDR3 sequence: CASSRTGIDDFEAFF. The DNA for the CDR3 is TGTGCCAGCTCTAGGACAGGGATAGACGATTTTGAAGCTTTCTTT.

The chain has TRBV11-2 and TRBJ1-1; D might be TRBD1 (6 bases). The ends were cut back, 5 bases at V and 8 bases at J, with 18 bases in the middle. This CDR3 spans 14 amino acids. Per the germline V gene, CDR1 is SGHAT and CDR2 is FQNNGV. The CDR3 nucleotides are TGTGCCAGCAGCCCAGCCGGGGGGCGCGGGGAAGCTTTCTTT. It is translated as CASSPAGGRGEAFF.

This chain connects TRBV5-4 to TRBJ2-7; D possibly corresponds to TRBD2 (6 bases). The CDR3 runs to 13 residues. Deletions cut 0 bases from V and 7 bases from J, with 11 bases between. The germline gives CDR1 SGHNT, CDR2 YYREEE (reference sequence). For the CDR3, the DNA is TGTGCCAGCAGCTTGGGGGATGGAGGGGAGCAGTACTTC. This sequence encodes CASSLGDGGEQYF.

The chain links TRBV6-1 to TRBJ1-6, with TRBD1 as a possible D gene (5 bases). Trimming cost V 1 base and J 10 bases, with 14 bases left between them. CDR1 MNHNS and CDR2 SASEGT come from the germline V gene. This CDR3 is 15 amino acids long. The DNA for the CDR3 is TGTGCCAGCAGTGAAGTTTCCCCTAGGGGCTCACCCCTCCACTTT. This sequence encodes CASSEVSPRGSPLHF.